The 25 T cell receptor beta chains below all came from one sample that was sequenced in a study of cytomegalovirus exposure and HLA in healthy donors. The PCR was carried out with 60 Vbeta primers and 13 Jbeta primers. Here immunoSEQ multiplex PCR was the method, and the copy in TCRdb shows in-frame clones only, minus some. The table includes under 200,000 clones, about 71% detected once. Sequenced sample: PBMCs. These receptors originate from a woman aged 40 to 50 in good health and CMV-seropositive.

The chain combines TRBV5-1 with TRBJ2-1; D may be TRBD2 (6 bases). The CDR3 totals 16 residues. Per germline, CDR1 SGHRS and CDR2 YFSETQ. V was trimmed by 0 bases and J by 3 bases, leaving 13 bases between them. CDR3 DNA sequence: TGCGCCAGCAGCTTGGGGGACTCCCCAATCTACAATGAGCAGTTCTTC. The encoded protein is CASSLGDSPIYNEQFF.

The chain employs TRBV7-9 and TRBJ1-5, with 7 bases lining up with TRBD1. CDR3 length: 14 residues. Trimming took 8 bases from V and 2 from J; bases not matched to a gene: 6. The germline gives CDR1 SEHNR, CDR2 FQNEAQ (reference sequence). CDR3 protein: CASGGRGGNQPQHF. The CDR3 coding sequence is TGTGCCAGCGGCGGCAGGGGGGGCAATCAGCCCCAGCATTTT.

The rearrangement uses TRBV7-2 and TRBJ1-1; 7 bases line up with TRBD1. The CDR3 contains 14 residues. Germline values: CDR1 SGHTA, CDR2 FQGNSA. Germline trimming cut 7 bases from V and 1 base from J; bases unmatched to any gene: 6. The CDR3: CASNRQGGNTEAFF. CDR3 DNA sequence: TGTGCCAGCAACCGCCAGGGGGGGAACACTGAAGCTTTCTTT. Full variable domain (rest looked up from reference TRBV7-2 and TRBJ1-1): GAGVSQSPSNKVTEKGKDVELRCDPISGHTALYWYRQSLGQGLEFLIYFQGNSAPDKSGLPSDRFSAERTGGSVSTLTIQRTQQEDSAVYLCASNRQGGNTEAFFGQGTRLTVV.

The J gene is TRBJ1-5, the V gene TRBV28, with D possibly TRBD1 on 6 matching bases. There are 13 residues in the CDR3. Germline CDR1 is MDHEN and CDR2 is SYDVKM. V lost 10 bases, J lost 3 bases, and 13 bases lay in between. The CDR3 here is CATKDSLNQPQHF. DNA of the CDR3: TGTGCCACTAAGGACAGCCTCAATCAGCCCCAGCATTTT.

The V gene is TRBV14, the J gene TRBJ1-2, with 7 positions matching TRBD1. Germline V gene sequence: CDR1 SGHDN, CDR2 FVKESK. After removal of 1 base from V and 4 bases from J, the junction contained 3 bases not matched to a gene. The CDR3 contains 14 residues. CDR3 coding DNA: TGTGCCAGCAGCCAAGGCGCAGGGGGCTATGGCTACACCTTC. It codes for CASSQGAGGYGYTF.

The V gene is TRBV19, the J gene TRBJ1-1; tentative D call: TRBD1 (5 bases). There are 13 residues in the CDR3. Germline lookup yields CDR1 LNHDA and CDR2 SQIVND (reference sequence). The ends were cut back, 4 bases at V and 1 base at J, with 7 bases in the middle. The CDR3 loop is CASSTTANTEAFF. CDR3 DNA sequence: TGTGCCAGTAGTACGACAGCGAACACTGAAGCTTTCTTT.

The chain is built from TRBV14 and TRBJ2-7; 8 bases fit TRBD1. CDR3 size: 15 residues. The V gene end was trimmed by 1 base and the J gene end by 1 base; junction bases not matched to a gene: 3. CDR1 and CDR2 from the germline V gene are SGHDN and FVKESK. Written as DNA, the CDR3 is TGTGCCAGCAGCCAAGGGACAGGGCCATCCTACGAGCAGTACTTC. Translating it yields CASSQGTGPSYEQYF.

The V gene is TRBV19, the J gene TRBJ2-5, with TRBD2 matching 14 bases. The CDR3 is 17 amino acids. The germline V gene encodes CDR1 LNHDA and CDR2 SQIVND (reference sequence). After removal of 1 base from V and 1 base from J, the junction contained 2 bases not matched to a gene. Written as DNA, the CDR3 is TGTGCCAGTAGTATAGGGGGACTAGCGGGGGCCCAAGAGACCCAGTACTTC. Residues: CASSIGGLAGAQETQYF.

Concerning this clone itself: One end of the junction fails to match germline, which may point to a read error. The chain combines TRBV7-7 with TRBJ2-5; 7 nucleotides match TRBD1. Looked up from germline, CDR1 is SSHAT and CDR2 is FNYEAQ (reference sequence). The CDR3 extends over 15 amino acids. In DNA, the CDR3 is TGTGCTAGCAGCTTAGGGACAGCGTACCAAGAGACCCAGTACTTC. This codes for CASSLGTAYQETQYF.

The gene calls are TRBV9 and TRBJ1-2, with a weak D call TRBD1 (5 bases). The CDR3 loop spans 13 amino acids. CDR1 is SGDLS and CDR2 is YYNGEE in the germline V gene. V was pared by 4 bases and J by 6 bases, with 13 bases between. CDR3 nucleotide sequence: TGTGCCAGCAGCACCTTTTCGGGGGATGGCTACACCTTC. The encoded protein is CASSTFSGDGYTF.

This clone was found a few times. CDR3 nucleotides: TGTGCCAGCAGCTTCGGGACAGGGCGGTACGAGCAGTACTTC. Translation gives CASSFGTGRYEQYF. V is TRBV7-9 and J is TRBJ2-5; TRBD1 aligns across 9 bases. Gene TRBJ2-7 matches the end of the DNA better, so the J call may be wrong. CDR1 SEHNR and CDR2 FQNEAQ come from the germline V gene (reference sequence). The CDR3 spans 14 residues.

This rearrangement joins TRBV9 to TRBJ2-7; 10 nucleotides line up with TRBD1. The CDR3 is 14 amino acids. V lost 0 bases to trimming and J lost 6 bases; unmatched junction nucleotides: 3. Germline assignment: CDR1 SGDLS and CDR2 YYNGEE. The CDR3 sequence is CASSVGGQGTEQYF. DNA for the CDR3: TGTGCCAGCAGCGTAGGGGGACAGGGGACCGAGCAGTACTTC.

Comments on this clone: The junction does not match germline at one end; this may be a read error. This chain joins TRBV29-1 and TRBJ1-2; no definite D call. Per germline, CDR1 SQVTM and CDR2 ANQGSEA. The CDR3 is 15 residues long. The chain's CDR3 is CSVEGSARQVYGYPF. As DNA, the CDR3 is TGCAGCGTTGAAGGTTCCGCGCGCCAGGTCTATGGCTACCCCTTC.

The CDR3 sequence: CASSLATGGREQYF. The CDR3 region has the DNA TGCGCCAGCAGCTTGGCAACAGGGGGACGCGAGCAGTACTTC. This chain links TRBV5-1 with TRBJ2-5, with 8 positions matching TRBD1. The DNA end lines up better with TRBJ2-7; the J call may be wrong. The CDR3 runs 14 residues. From germline, CDR1 is SGHRS and CDR2 YFSETQ.

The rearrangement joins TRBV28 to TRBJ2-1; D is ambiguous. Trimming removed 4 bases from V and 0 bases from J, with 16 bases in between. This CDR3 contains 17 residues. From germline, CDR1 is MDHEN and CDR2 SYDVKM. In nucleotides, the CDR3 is TGTGCCAGCAGTTCCCTTCGTCAGGCCAGCTCCTACAATGAGCAGTTCTTC. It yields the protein CASSSLRQASSYNEQFF.

CDR3 sequence: CASSERKGSGYTF. The CDR3 nucleotides read TGTGCCAGCAGTGAAAGGAAAGGGAGCGGCTACACCTTC. V is TRBV6-1 and J is TRBJ1-2; D ambiguous. This CDR3 spans 13 amino acids. The V and J ends lost 2 bases and 8 bases respectively, with 12 bases between them. Germline CDR1 MNHNS, CDR2 SASEGT.

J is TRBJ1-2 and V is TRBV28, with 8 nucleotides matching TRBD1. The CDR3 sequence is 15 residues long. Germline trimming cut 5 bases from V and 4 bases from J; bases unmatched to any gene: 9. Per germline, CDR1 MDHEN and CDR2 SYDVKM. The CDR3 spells CASSPQGQGGYGYTF. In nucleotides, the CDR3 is TGTGCCAGCAGTCCCCAAGGACAGGGCGGCTATGGCTACACCTTC.

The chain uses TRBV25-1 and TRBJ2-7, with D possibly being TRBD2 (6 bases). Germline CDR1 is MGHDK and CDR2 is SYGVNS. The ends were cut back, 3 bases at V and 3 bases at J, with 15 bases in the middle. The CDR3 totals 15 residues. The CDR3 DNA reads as TGTGCCAGCAGTGACCCTGCGCGGGGTATCTACGAGCAGTACTTC. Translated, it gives CASSDPARGIYEQYF.

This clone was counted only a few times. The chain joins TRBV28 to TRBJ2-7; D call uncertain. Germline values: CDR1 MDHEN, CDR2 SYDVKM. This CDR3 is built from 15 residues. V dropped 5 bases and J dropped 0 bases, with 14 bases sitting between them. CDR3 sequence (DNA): TGTGCCAGCAGTCCGCCTGCGGCCACCTCCTACGAGCAGTACTTC. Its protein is CASSPPAATSYEQYF.

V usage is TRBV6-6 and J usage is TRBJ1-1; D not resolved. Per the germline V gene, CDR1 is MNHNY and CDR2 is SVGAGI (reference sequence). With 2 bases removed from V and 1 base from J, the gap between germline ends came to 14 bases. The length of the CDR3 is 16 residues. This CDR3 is CASSYNPGFGNTEAFF. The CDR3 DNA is TGTGCCAGCAGTTACAATCCGGGGTTCGGGAACACTGAAGCTTTCTTT.

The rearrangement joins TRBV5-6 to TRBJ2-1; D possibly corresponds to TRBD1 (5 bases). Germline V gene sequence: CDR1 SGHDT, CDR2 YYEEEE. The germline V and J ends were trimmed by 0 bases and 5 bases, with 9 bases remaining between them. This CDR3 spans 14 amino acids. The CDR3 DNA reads TGTGCCAGCAGCTTGGTGAGCAGGGACAATGAGCAGTTCTTC. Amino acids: CASSLVSRDNEQFF. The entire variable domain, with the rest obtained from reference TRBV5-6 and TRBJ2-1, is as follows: DAGVTQSPTHLIKTRGQQVTLRCSPKSGHDTVSWYQQALGQGPQFIFQYYEEEERQRGNFPDRFSGHQFPNYSSELNVNALLLGDSALYLCASSLVSRDNEQFFGPGTRLTVL.

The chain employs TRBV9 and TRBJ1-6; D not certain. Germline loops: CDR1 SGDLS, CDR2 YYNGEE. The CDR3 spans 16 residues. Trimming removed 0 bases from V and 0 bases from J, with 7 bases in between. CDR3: CASSVGASSYNSPLHF. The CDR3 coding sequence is TGTGCCAGCAGCGTAGGGGCGAGCTCCTATAATTCACCCCTCCACTTT.

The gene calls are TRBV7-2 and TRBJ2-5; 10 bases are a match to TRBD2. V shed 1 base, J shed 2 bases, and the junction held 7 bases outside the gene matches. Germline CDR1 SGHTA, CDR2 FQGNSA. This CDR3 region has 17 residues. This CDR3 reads CASSLGASGGRQETQYF. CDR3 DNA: TGTGCCAGCAGCTTAGGGGCTAGCGGGGGCCGACAAGAGACCCAGTACTTC. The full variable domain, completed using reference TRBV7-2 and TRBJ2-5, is GAGVSQSPSNKVTEKGKDVELRCDPISGHTALYWYRQSLGQGLEFLIYFQGNSAPDKSGLPSDRFSAERTGGSVSTLTIQRTQQEDSAVYLCASSLGASGGRQETQYFGPGTRLLVL.

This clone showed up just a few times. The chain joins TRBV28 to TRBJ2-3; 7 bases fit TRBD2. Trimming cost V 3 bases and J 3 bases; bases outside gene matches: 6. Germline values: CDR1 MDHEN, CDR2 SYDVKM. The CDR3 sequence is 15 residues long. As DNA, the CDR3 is TGTGCCAGCAGTTTGGGGGGGACTGGGACAGATACGCAGTATTTT. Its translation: CASSLGGTGTDTQYF.

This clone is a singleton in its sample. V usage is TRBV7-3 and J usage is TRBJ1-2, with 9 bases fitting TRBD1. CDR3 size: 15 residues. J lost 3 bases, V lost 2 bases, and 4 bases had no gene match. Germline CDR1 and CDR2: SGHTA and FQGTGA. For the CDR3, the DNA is TGTGCCAGCAGCTTAGGACAGGGGACTGACTATGGCTACACCTTC. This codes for CASSLGQGTDYGYTF.